The next 26 T cell receptor beta chains were all read from a single sample in a study of T-cell reconstitution after alpha-beta-depleted transplantation in children. This sample's TCRbeta library carried unique molecular identifier barcodes. TCRdb re-called the PCR reads with MiXCR, one entry per CDR3 protein. The data show about 58,000 distinct CDR3 sequences, around 40% seen once. The material was PBMCs, mostly from graft donor cells, obtained 360 days after TCRalphabeta/CD19-depleted stem cell transplant. The receptors were gathered from a male patient between 5 and 17 years old who had a stem cell transplant for acute lymphoblastic leukemia, so the T cells may come from the graft donor.

This clonotype turned up a few times. The chain recombines TRBV14 with TRBJ1-2, with D hard to call. V dropped 0 bases and J dropped 10 bases, with 18 bases sitting between them. Looked up from germline, CDR1 is SGHDN and CDR2 is FVKESK. This CDR3 comprises 15 residues. As DNA, the CDR3 is TGTGCCAGCAGCCAAGACCCTCGGGTTTTCCCAGACTACACCTTC. Translated, it gives CASSQDPRVFPDYTF.

This sequence joins TRBV29-1 and TRBJ2-7; 9 positions match TRBD1. The length of the CDR3 is 15 residues. The germline gives CDR1 SQVTM, CDR2 ANQGSEA. The V and J ends lost 6 bases and 2 bases, in that order; junction bases with no gene match: 11. The CDR3 bases are TGCAGCGTCGACCAATCCGGGACAGGGACCTACGAGCAGTACTTC. Translation gives CSVDQSGTGTYEQYF.

V and J are TRBV6-2 or TRBV6-3 and TRBJ2-1; TRBD2 matches 16 bases. Germline CDR1 is MNHEY and CDR2 is SVGEGT. This CDR3 is built from 20 residues. The junction had 8 bases not matched to a gene; V was cut back by 0 bases and J by 3 bases. The CDR3 DNA sequence: TGTGCCAGCAGTTACTCGAAAGGGACTAGCGGGGGGGATAACTACAATGAGCAGTTCTTC. This codes for CASSYSKGTSGGDNYNEQFF.

This chain connects TRBV11-2 to TRBJ1-2; 10 nucleotides line up with TRBD1. Germline-derived CDR1 and CDR2 are SGHAT and FQNNGV. This CDR3 comprises 12 residues. Losses at the gene ends were 6 bases for V and 6 bases for J; bases not matched to a gene: 1. CDR3 DNA sequence: TGTGCCAGCAGAGGGACAGGGGATGGCTACACCTTC. This translates into CASRGTGDGYTF.

The chain carries TRBV20-1 and TRBJ2-1; the D call may be TRBD1 or TRBD2 (5 bases each). The CDR3 runs to 13 residues. Germline V gives CDR1 DFQATT, CDR2 SNEGSKA (reference sequence). The germline V and J ends were trimmed by 3 bases and 3 bases, with 9 bases remaining between them. The CDR3 loop reads CSARGVRYNEQFF. The CDR3 region has the DNA TGCAGTGCTAGGGGGGTCCGCTACAATGAGCAGTTCTTC.

DNA of the CDR3: TGTGCCAGCAGTCCACTACTCGTGGAGACCCAGTACTTC. Encoded protein: CASSPLLVETQYF. The chain employs TRBV12-3 or TRBV12-4 and TRBJ2-5, with D hard to call. V lost 5 bases and J lost 5, with 12 bases in between. The CDR3 length is 13 residues.

The V call is TRBV16, the J call TRBJ1-4; D unclear. V was shortened by 0 bases and J by 0 bases, with 8 bases between the two germline ends. The length of the CDR3 is 16 residues. CDR1 is KGHSY, CDR2 FQNENV, per germline. The CDR3 loop reads CASSQSYGATNEKLFF. The CDR3 DNA follows: TGTGCCAGCAGCCAATCCTACGGGGCAACTAATGAAAAACTGTTTTTT.

On this clonotype: One end of the junction is discordant with germline, which a read error may explain. The rearrangement uses TRBV6-1 and TRBJ1-4, with 10 bases fitting TRBD1. The germline gives CDR1 MNHNS, CDR2 SASEGT. There are 16 residues in the CDR3. CDR3 region: CASSEGTGALNEKLFF. In nucleotides, the CDR3 is TGTGCCAGCAGCGAAGGGACAGGGGCACTGAATGAAAAACTGTTTTTT.

This clonotype has more than one count but fewer than ten. The chain joins TRBV20-1 to TRBJ2-5, with 7 bases that match TRBD1. This CDR3 has 12 residues. Looked up from germline, CDR1 is DFQATT and CDR2 is SNEGSKA (reference sequence). J lost 3 bases, V lost 6 bases, and 4 bases had no gene match. The CDR3 loop reads CSAARGKETQYF. In DNA, the CDR3 is TGCAGTGCCGCCAGGGGGAAAGAGACCCAGTACTTC.

This chain connects TRBV7-3 to TRBJ2-1; D is perhaps TRBD1 (5 bases). V lost 5 bases and J lost 8, with 22 bases in between. Looked up from germline, CDR1 is SGHTA and CDR2 is FQGTGA. CDR3 size: 16 residues. The CDR3 nucleotides are TGTGCCAGCAGCCTCCGCCCTTTCAGGGTAAGCGATGAGCAGTTCTTC. This sequence encodes CASSLRPFRVSDEQFF. Combining the CDR3 with reference TRBV7-3 and TRBJ2-1 gives the whole variable domain GAGVSQTPSNKVTEKGKYVELRCDPISGHTALYWYRQSLGQGPEFLIYFQGTGAADDSGLPNDRFFAVRPEGSVSTLKIQRTERGDSAVYLCASSLRPFRVSDEQFFGPGTRLTVL.

This chain connects TRBV7-9 to TRBJ1-2, with D possibly TRBD1 on 5 matching bases. From germline, CDR1 is SEHNR and CDR2 FQNEAQ (reference sequence). The ends were cut back, 5 bases at V and 4 bases at J, with 11 bases in the middle. This CDR3 has 13 amino acids. Here the CDR3 DNA reads TGTGCCAGCAGCCTTTCTGGGGCCTATGGCTACACCTTC. Its translation: CASSLSGAYGYTF.

At least ten counts were recorded for this clonotype. The chain recombines TRBV5-5 with TRBJ2-2; 11 nucleotides align to TRBD1. Trimming took 1 base from V and 4 from J; bases not matched to a gene: 3. CDR3 length: 16 amino acids. Germline loops: CDR1 SGHKS, CDR2 YYEKEE (reference sequence). The CDR3 reads CASSLRTGGITGELFF. The DNA of the CDR3 is TGTGCCAGCAGCTTGCGGACAGGGGGCATCACCGGGGAGCTGTTTTTT.

This sequence joins TRBV4-2 and TRBJ2-1; TRBD2 aligns across 9 bases. J gave up 7 bases and V 1 base, and 11 bases lay outside the gene matches. This CDR3 is 17 amino acids long. Germline loops: CDR1 LGHNA, CDR2 YNFKEQ. CDR3 residues: CASSQGDLAGKGNEQFF. CDR3 sequence (DNA): TGTGCCAGCAGCCAAGGAGATCTAGCGGGAAAGGGAAATGAGCAGTTCTTC.

This clonotype was seen a handful of times. The chain links TRBV20-1 to TRBJ2-7, with D unresolved. The CDR3 extends over 13 amino acids. Germline V CDR1 and CDR2: DFQATT, SNEGSKA (reference sequence). Trimming took 3 bases from V and 3 from J, leaving 12 bases between them. This CDR3 reads CSASRAANYEQYF. Here the CDR3 DNA reads TGCAGTGCTAGTCGGGCAGCGAACTACGAGCAGTACTTC.

The chain uses TRBV7-6 and TRBJ1-2; TRBD1 matches 8 bases. The CDR3 extends over 14 amino acids. Per the germline V gene, CDR1 is SGHVS and CDR2 is FNYEAQ. V trimming: 5 bases; J trimming: 3 bases; junction bases outside the gene matches: 5. Here the CDR3 reads CASSLGQGDYGYTF. CDR3 sequence (DNA): TGTGCCAGCAGCCTCGGACAGGGTGACTATGGCTACACCTTC.

The V and J genes are TRBV20-1 and TRBJ1-1; perhaps TRBD1 as D (6 bases). The CDR3 has 12 residues. Germline loops: CDR1 DFQATT, CDR2 SNEGSKA (reference sequence). The V gene lost 5 bases and the J gene lost 5 bases, with 12 bases spanning the gap. CDR3 in amino acids: CSAFGQKTEAFF. Written as DNA, the CDR3 is TGCAGTGCTTTTGGACAGAAGACTGAAGCTTTCTTT.

A few counts support this clonotype. In DNA, the CDR3 is TGCGCCAGCGGGACGGAGCCTTCCTACAATGAGCAGTTCTTC. This encodes CASGTEPSYNEQFF. The chain couples TRBV5-1 to TRBJ2-1; either TRBD1 or TRBD2 may fit D (5 bases each). Germline CDR1 and CDR2: SGHRS and YFSETQ. The CDR3 covers 14 residues. V was clipped by 7 bases and J by 1 base, with 12 bases between them.

The chain recombines TRBV20-1 with TRBJ2-1; tentatively, D is TRBD2 (6 bases). The CDR3 extends over 15 amino acids. Trimming removed 0 bases from V and 0 bases from J, with 9 bases in between. CDR1 and CDR2 from the germline V gene are DFQATT and SNEGSKA (reference sequence). In DNA, the CDR3 is TGCAGTGCTAGAGAAGGAGGGACCTCCTACAATGAGCAGTTCTTC. Encoded protein: CSAREGGTSYNEQFF.

This clonotype turned up a few times. The chain links TRBV12-3 or TRBV12-4 to TRBJ2-2, with D possibly matching TRBD1 (6 bases). V lost 7 bases, J lost 5 bases, and 20 bases lay in between. The length of the CDR3 is 16 residues. CDR3 sequence: CASTISAGVLTGELFF. CDR3 sequence (DNA): TGTGCCAGCACCATCTCGGCAGGGGTTTTGACCGGGGAGCTGTTTTTT.

V usage is TRBV29-1 and J usage is TRBJ1-2, with 9 bases aligning to TRBD1. The junction had 3 bases not matched to a gene; V was cut back by 5 bases and J by 2 bases. The CDR3 spans 13 residues. Germline CDR1 SQVTM, CDR2 ANQGSEA. CDR3 bases: TGCAGCGTTTATGGACAGGGGAACTATGGCTACACCTTC. It specifies CSVYGQGNYGYTF. The full variable domain, its missing parts supplied by reference TRBV29-1 and TRBJ1-2, is SAVISQKPSRDICQRGTSLTIQCQVDSQVTMMFWYRQQPGQSLTLIATANQGSEATYESGFVIDKFPISRPNLTFSTLTVSNMSPEDSSIYLCSVYGQGNYGYTFGSGTRLTVV.

This clonotype was counted ten times or more. The chain recombines TRBV27 with TRBJ2-7; either TRBD1 or TRBD2 may supply D (5 bases each). V gave up 5 bases and J gave up 3 bases, with 17 bases separating them. The CDR3 extends over 15 amino acids. Germline-derived CDR1 and CDR2 are MNHEY and SMNVEV (reference sequence). This CDR3 is CASSPSSGANYEQYF. In DNA form, the CDR3 reads TGTGCCAGCAGTCCTAGTTCCGGGGCCAACTACGAGCAGTACTTC.

CDR3 sequence reads: CASSVWREIPHEQYF. The CDR3 region has the DNA TGTGCCAGCAGCGTATGGCGGGAGATTCCCCACGAGCAGTACTTC. The rearrangement links TRBV9 to TRBJ2-7; TRBD2 aligns across 7 bases. This CDR3 region has 15 residues. V lost 1 base and J lost 5; bases outside the gene matches: 9. The germline V gene encodes CDR1 SGDLS and CDR2 YYNGEE.

Only a few counts were recorded for this clonotype. The rearrangement joins TRBV4-2 to TRBJ2-7; D call uncertain. The V gene's germline CDR1 is LGHNA and CDR2 YNFKEQ. The CDR3 extends over 15 amino acids. V was clipped by 0 bases and J by 2 bases, with 11 bases between them. As DNA, the CDR3 is TGTGCCAGCAGCCAAGATTTAATAGTAACCTACGAGCAGTACTTC. Its protein is CASSQDLIVTYEQYF.

This clonotype was observed a few times. This chain connects TRBV5-1 to TRBJ2-5, with D hard to call. From germline, CDR1 is SGHRS and CDR2 YFSETQ. This CDR3 contains 14 residues. V dropped 4 bases and J dropped 2 bases, with 12 bases sitting between them. The CDR3 coding sequence is TGCGCCAGCAGCGACCCAACCTTACAAGAGACCCAGTACTTC. Its translation: CASSDPTLQETQYF.

This clonotype turned up a few times. V usage is TRBV20-1 and J usage is TRBJ2-7; no firm D call. Per the germline V gene, CDR1 is DFQATT and CDR2 is SNEGSKA (reference sequence). The V gene lost 0 bases and the J gene lost 1 base, with 10 bases spanning the gap. This CDR3 comprises 14 residues. The CDR3 DNA sequence: TGCAGTGCTAGAGATCAGGCCAGATCCTACGAGCAGTACTTC. The encoded protein is CSARDQARSYEQYF.

The chain employs TRBV12-3 or TRBV12-4 and TRBJ2-3; TRBD1 aligns across 8 bases. Losses at the gene ends were 5 bases for V and 0 bases for J; bases not matched to a gene: 4. The CDR3 has 15 amino acids. The CDR3 reads CASSPGTGSTDTQYF. The CDR3 nucleotides read TGTGCCAGCAGTCCCGGGACAGGTAGCACAGATACGCAGTATTTT.